The 8 T cell receptor beta chains listed next were all sequenced from one sample in a study of CD8 T cells in ankylosing spondylitis. TCRdb reprocessed the 5' RACE reads with MiXCR, giving one entry per CDR3 protein. The sample includes under 200,000 distinct CDR3 sequences, 10% to 15% seen only once; the top ten take 11%. The sample was blood, either unsorted or a sorted T cell fraction (not recorded which). The origin of the receptors is a female donor with ankylosing spondylitis or in good health (not recorded which).

This clonotype was counted ten times or more. The genes are TRBV3-1 and TRBJ2-2; 8 nucleotides align to TRBD2. The CDR3 spans 17 residues. Losses at the gene ends were 4 bases for V and 1 base for J; bases not matched to a gene: 8. Germline loops: CDR1 LGHDT, CDR2 YNNKEL (reference sequence). The CDR3 spells CASSPSGLGLNTGELFF. CDR3 in DNA: TGTGCCAGCAGCCCCTCGGGACTAGGGCTGAACACCGGGGAGCTGTTTTTT.

In its sample, this clonotype was seen many times. The chain links TRBV6-1 to TRBJ2-7; D is uncertain. The CDR3 runs to 15 residues. Germline CDR1 MNHNS, CDR2 SASEGT. Deletions cut 0 bases from V and 1 base from J, with 10 bases between. The CDR3 nucleotides read TGTGCCAGCAGTGAAGCGGCCTATTCGTCCTACGAGCAGTACTTC. This encodes CASSEAAYSSYEQYF.

V is TRBV25-1 and J is TRBJ1-6; D gene ambiguous. Germline V gene sequence: CDR1 MGHDK, CDR2 SYGVNS. The CDR3 consists of 13 residues. V shed 2 bases and J shed 5 bases, with 4 bases lying between them. CDR3 loop: CASSEQDNSPLHF. The DNA of the CDR3 is TGTGCCAGCAGTGAACAGGATAATTCACCCCTCCACTTT. The full variable domain, its missing parts supplied by reference TRBV25-1 and TRBJ1-6, is EADIYQTPRYLVIGTGKKITLECSQTMGHDKMYWYQQDPGMELHLIHYSYGVNSTEKGDLSSESTVSRIRTEHFPLTLESARPSHTSQYLCASSEQDNSPLHFGNGTRLTVT.

There are many counts of this clonotype. The rearrangement joins TRBV5-1 to TRBJ2-1, with unresolved D. Germline V gene sequence: CDR1 SGHRS, CDR2 YFSETQ. The germline V and J ends were trimmed by 0 bases and 10 bases, with 11 bases remaining between them. CDR3 length: 13 amino acids. This chain's CDR3 is CASSLATAREQFF. The CDR3 nucleotides are TGCGCCAGCAGCTTGGCTACAGCCCGGGAGCAGTTCTTC.

This clonotype was counted ten times or more. V gene TRBV7-2 combines with J gene TRBJ2-2, with D uncertain. V gave up 4 bases and J gave up 5 bases, with 8 bases separating them. CDR3 length: 13 amino acids. The germline V gene has CDR1 SGHTA and CDR2 FQGNSA. The CDR3 bases are TGTGCCAGCAGCTCTGCTTATACCGGGGAGCTGTTTTTT. It encodes CASSSAYTGELFF.

This clonotype has at least ten counts. The V gene is TRBV12-3 or TRBV12-4, the J gene TRBJ2-5; possible D gene TRBD2, 5 bases. The V gene lost 8 bases and the J gene lost 5 bases, with 12 bases spanning the gap. The length of the CDR3 is 12 residues. This CDR3 is CASSTRRETQYF. Here the CDR3 DNA reads TGTGCCAGCTCTACCAGGAGGGAGACCCAGTACTTC.

This clonotype was recorded at least ten times. The chain links TRBV5-1 to TRBJ2-1; TRBD1 might be the D (6 bases). The CDR3 loop spans 14 amino acids. Trimming removed 1 base from V and 9 bases from J, with 14 bases in between. In germline, CDR1 is SGHRS, CDR2 YFSETQ. The CDR3 sequence is CASSLRQGFGEQFF. The CDR3 nucleotides are TGCGCCAGCAGCTTGCGGCAGGGGTTCGGTGAGCAGTTCTTC.

This clonotype showed up many times. V is TRBV11-2 and J is TRBJ2-3; possibly TRBD1 or TRBD2 for D (7 bases each). This CDR3 has 16 amino acids. V gave up 5 bases and J gave up 2 bases, with 17 bases separating them. Germline values: CDR1 SGHAT, CDR2 FQNNGV. CDR3 residues: CASSRRQGGTTDTQYF. The CDR3 DNA is TGTGCCAGCAGCCGACGACAGGGAGGGACCACAGATACGCAGTATTTT. Full variable domain (remainder filled in from reference TRBV11-2 and TRBJ2-3): EAGVAQSPRYKIIEKRQSVAFWCNPISGHATLYWYQQILGQGPKLLIQFQNNGVVDDSQLPKDRFSAERLKGVDSTLKIQPAKLEDSAVYLCASSRRQGGTTDTQYFGPGTRLTVL.